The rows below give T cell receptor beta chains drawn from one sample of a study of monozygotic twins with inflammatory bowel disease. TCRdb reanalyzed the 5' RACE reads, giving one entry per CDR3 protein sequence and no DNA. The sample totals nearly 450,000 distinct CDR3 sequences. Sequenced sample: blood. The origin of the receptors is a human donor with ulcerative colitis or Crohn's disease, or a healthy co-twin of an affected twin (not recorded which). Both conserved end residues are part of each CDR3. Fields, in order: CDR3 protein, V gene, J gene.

CASRYRGENGNYGYTF	TRBV19	TRBJ1-2
CSARGHLNTEAFF	TRBV20-1	TRBJ1-1
CASSLGGASGYTF	TRBV12-3/TRBV12-4	TRBJ1-2
CASSPPRGGVNTEAFF	TRBV18	TRBJ1-1
CASSLDHAGGSNEQFF	TRBV11-3	TRBJ2-1
CATSDYPRTGSYNEQFF	TRBV24-1	TRBJ2-1
CASSATGVPYEQYF	TRBV7-9	TRBJ2-7
CSARGPYSSYEQYF	TRBV20-1	TRBJ2-7
CASSRTWTDGAMNTEAFF	TRBV7-8	TRBJ1-1
CASSPGQAGNQPQHF	TRBV18	TRBJ1-5
CASRSGQKYGYTF	TRBV7-2	TRBJ1-2
CATSREGKGTSPSDTQYF	TRBV15	TRBJ2-3
CASSAASGRSTDTQYF	TRBV5-1	TRBJ2-3
CASSFPRGQGSEKLFF	TRBV7-2	TRBJ1-4
CATSRADRSYEQYF	TRBV15	TRBJ2-7
CSARVGTGVWSPLHF	TRBV20-1	TRBJ1-6
CASSPTTSTYEQYF	TRBV5-1	TRBJ2-7
CASSPIGDTIAGQPQHF	TRBV18	TRBJ1-5
CASSPLGQTEAFF	TRBV18	TRBJ1-1
CASSPRGGKDTGELFF	TRBV21-1	TRBJ2-2
CAISESQGSTDTQYF	TRBV10-3	TRBJ2-3
CASSPARNIDTQYF	TRBV7-2	TRBJ2-3
CATSRDPREGTGELFF	TRBV15	TRBJ2-2
CASSDSGGGTQYF	TRBV7-9	TRBJ2-5
CASRLATYEQYF	TRBV12-3/TRBV12-4	TRBJ2-7
CASSLEAAGTEAFF	TRBV7-2	TRBJ1-1
CAISMTGAYTDTQYF	TRBV10-3	TRBJ2-3
CASSLGSSQETQYF	TRBV7-2	TRBJ2-5
CSALGLAGGPNTQYF	TRBV20-1	TRBJ2-3
CATTGFGNYEQYF	TRBV19	TRBJ2-7
CASGTSSYEQYF	TRBV27	TRBJ2-7
CSVEGPGPGELFF	TRBV29-1	TRBJ2-2
CASSSTGTGGYQPQHF	TRBV19	TRBJ1-5
CASSLVQGDTQYF	TRBV11-3	TRBJ2-3
CASSTPGTPQETQYF	TRBV5-1	TRBJ2-5
CASRLGHALMIYGYTF	TRBV19	TRBJ1-2
CASSYSGEETQYF	TRBV6-6	TRBJ2-5
CASSLRKLDPTNTRYF	TRBV5-4	TRBJ2-3
CASSPLGAEAFF	TRBV25-1	TRBJ1-1
CAIRDKDSPYEQYF	TRBV10-3	TRBJ2-7
CSARSLGGEKLFF	TRBV20-1	TRBJ1-4
CAISETSEKLFF	TRBV10-3	TRBJ1-4
CASKGLPQGDTQYF	TRBV27	TRBJ2-3
CASSLDVSYGYTF	TRBV28	TRBJ1-2
CASSLGAGGAFF	TRBV12-3/TRBV12-4	TRBJ1-1
CASSLGRLTNTGELFF	TRBV4-2	TRBJ2-2
CASSSDLGQGDTQYF	TRBV5-1	TRBJ2-3
CASSSANRELNSPLHF	TRBV7-6	TRBJ1-6
CSAIPPGQVLGPQHF	TRBV20-1	TRBJ1-5
CASSSGGSGNQPQHF	TRBV11-2	TRBJ1-5
CASSAQQAPLHF	TRBV19	TRBJ1-6
CASSPSGSEKLFF	TRBV28	TRBJ1-4
CASSRTSGGDRNEQFF	TRBV2	TRBJ2-1
CASSQDSAGELFF	TRBV3-1	TRBJ2-2
CASSQESFSRGGREQYF	TRBV3-1	TRBJ2-7
CASSPRQEGTDTQYF	TRBV18	TRBJ2-3
CASSLNRGNTGELFF	TRBV19	TRBJ2-2
CASSVVGGTAYNEQFF	TRBV9	TRBJ2-1
CASSSEAGRSYEQYF	TRBV7-2	TRBJ2-7
CASSRGGYYEQYF	TRBV5-4	TRBJ2-7